This T cell receptor (beta chain) was captured in a study of blood T cell repertoires in COVID-19. Across the study: The United States, Italy and Spain supplied acute and convalescent COVID-19 samples. The cDNA or gDNA used as material had been derived from T cells, B-cell-depleted T cells, or PBMCs.

Authors' processing steps: Reference gene primers were amplified, and this amplification served to estimate nucleated cell counts. Repertoires were generated with immunoSEQ multiplex PCR, while TCRdb's copy carries only in-frame clones and drops some. The DNA was the basis for D and trimming; V, J and clone size are from that table. This sample yields over 80,000 clones, of which more than 65% are seen a single time; about a sixth belongs to the top ten. The V gene's germline CDR1 is KGHDR and CDR2 SFDVKD. After removal of 9 bases from V and 2 bases from J, the junction contained 9 bases not matched to a gene. The CDR3 loop spans 15 amino acids.

The material sequenced was peripheral blood. The clonotype originates from a woman of 80 years or more with active or convalescent COVID-19. This chain joins TRBV24-1 and TRBJ2-3; 8 bases agree with TRBD2. The CDR3 is CATRRGAGATDTQYF. CDR3 nucleotide sequence: TGTGCCACCCGCCGGGGAGCGGGAGCCACAGATACGCAGTATTTT.